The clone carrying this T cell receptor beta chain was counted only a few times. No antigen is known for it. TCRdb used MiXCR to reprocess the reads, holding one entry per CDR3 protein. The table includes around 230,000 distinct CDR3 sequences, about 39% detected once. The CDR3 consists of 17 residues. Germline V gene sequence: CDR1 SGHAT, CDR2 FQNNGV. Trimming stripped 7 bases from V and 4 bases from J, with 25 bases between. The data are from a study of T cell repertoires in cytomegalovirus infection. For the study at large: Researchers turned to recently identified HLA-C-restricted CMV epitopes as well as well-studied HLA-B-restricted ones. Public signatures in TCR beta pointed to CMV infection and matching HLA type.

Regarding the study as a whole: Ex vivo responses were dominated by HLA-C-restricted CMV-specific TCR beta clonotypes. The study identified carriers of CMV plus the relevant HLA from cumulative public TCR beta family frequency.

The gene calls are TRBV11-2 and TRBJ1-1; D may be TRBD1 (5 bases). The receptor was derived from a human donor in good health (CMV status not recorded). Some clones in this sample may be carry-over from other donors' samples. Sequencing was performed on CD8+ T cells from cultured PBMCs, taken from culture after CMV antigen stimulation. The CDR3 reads CASTFWTRGRQGTEAFF. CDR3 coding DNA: TGTGCCAGCACCTTTTGGACCCGGGGCAGGCAGGGCACTGAAGCTTTCTTT.